The clone carrying this T cell receptor (beta chain) was seen repeatedly, ten times or more. No antigen is known for it. The source of the sample is a study of Graves' ophthalmopathy and Graves' hyperthyroidism. Looking at the study overall: Prior to any treatment, peripheral blood was collected at the time of initial diagnosis.

Between the trimmed V and J ends, which lost 6 bases and 10 bases, there was a span of 12 bases. The CDR3 is 12 amino acids. RNA transcripts were the template, and TCR beta CDR3 regions were amplified from them. In the first round, RT-PCR was carried out with HTBI primers, and a multiplex PCR formed the second round. MiXCR was run by TCRdb on the multiplex PCR reads, yielding one entry per CDR3 protein. The repertoire has some 400,000 distinct CDR3 sequences, about a sixth of them found once; the top ten carry about 1.6%. Ophthalmopathy donors were characterized by moderate-to-severe activity, CAS of at least 3, NOSPECS of at least 4, and duration under 3 months. Broader study findings: Blood was where most expanded thyroid clonotypes above 0.001 frequency also turned up.

Sequencing input: peripheral blood. This chain connects TRBV12-3 or TRBV12-4 to TRBJ2-2; D possibly corresponds to TRBD1 (6 bases). The receptor was derived from a woman between 18 and 29 years old with Graves' ophthalmopathy. The CDR3 DNA follows: TGTGCCAGCAGATACAGGGCCGAGGAGCTGTTTTTT. Residues: CASRYRAEELFF.